This is a list of T cell receptor beta chains from one sample in a study of blood T cell repertoires in COVID-19. Sequenced by immunoSEQ multiplex PCR; TCRdb stores in-frame clones only, minus some. This table holds 200,000 to 300,000 clones, 80% to 90% found once. The sample was peripheral blood. These receptors all stem from a man in his 60s with acute or convalescent COVID-19. The CDR3 runs from the conserved cysteine through the conserved F or W. A D gene is named only where the DNA matches it firmly. Clone size is stated in some rows and not others, as once, few, many or a class when expanded.

V gene	D gene	clone size	J gene	CDR3 protein	CDR3 DNA
TRBV7-9	-	-	TRBJ1-1	CASSLTHRGRPNTEAFF	TGTGCCAGCAGCTTGACTCACCGCGGGCGCCCCAACACTGAAGCTTTCTTT
TRBV7-3	-	-	TRBJ2-3	CASSLRGGGTDTQYF	TGTGCCAGCAGCTTAAGAGGGGGTGGGACAGATACGCAGTATTTT
TRBV6-6	TRBD2	few	TRBJ2-7	CASSYEGGSYEQYF	TGTGCCAGCAGCTACGAAGGCGGGAGCTACGAGCAGTACTTC
TRBV24-1	-	-	TRBJ2-1	CATSDGGPRSYNEQFF	TGTGCCACCAGTGATGGGGGCCCCCGCTCCTACAATGAGCAGTTCTTC
TRBV10-3	TRBD1	-	TRBJ2-5	CAISANRGKATQYF	TGTGCCATCAGTGCCAACAGGGGGAAGGCGACCCAGTACTTC
TRBV15	TRBD1	once	TRBJ2-7	CATSRGGQGEEQYF	TGTGCCACCAGCAGAGGGGGACAGGGAGAAGAGCAGTACTTC
TRBV11-2	-	-	TRBJ2-7	CASSLVSSYEQYF	TGTGCCAGCAGCTTAGTTAGCTCCTACGAGCAGTACTTC
TRBV24-1	-	-	TRBJ2-2	CATSDRPQGSGTGELFF	TGTGCCACCAGTGATAGACCGCAGGGATCGGGCACCGGGGAGCTGTTTTTT
TRBV30	-	-	TRBJ1-1	CAWSAGQTEAFF	TGTGCCTGGAGTGCTGGACAGACCGAAGCTTTCTTT
TRBV5-1	-	-	TRBJ1-1	CASSLGGTMNTEAFF	TGCGCCAGCAGCTTGGGGGGGACTATGAACACTGAAGCTTTCTTT
TRBV14	TRBD1	-	TRBJ1-1	CASSMYRGKSEAFF	TGTGCCAGCAGCATGTACAGGGGCAAGTCTGAAGCTTTCTTT
TRBV15	-	-	TRBJ1-5	CATSNPGQNQPQHF	TGTGCCACCAGCAATCCGGGACAAAATCAGCCCCAGCATTTT
TRBV19	TRBD1	-	TRBJ1-6	CASKAQGANSPLHF	TGTGCCAGTAAGGCACAGGGGGCTAATTCACCCCTCCACTTT
TRBV21-1	-	few	TRBJ1-5	CASSKRSRKNQPQHF	TGTGCCAGCAGCAAACGGAGTAGAAAGAATCAGCCCCAGCATTTT
TRBV7-9	-	-	TRBJ1-1	CASSLVLKGGDTEAFF	TGTGCCAGCAGCTTAGTGCTTAAGGGAGGAGACACTGAAGCTTTCTTT
TRBV6-2/TRBV6-3	-	-	TRBJ1-2	CASSYIGENYGYTF	TGTGCCAGCAGTTACATAGGGGAAAACTATGGCTACACCTTC
TRBV18	TRBD1	-	TRBJ2-7	CASSQGQRQTYEQYF	TGTGCCAGCTCACAGGGACAGCGCCAAACCTACGAGCAGTACTTC
TRBV9	-	once	TRBJ1-3	CASSVVGGGNTIYF	TGTGCCAGCAGCGTAGTCGGAGGAGGAAACACCATATATTTT
TRBV6-5	-	-	TRBJ1-5	CASSADRNQPQHF	TGTGCCAGCAGCGCCGACAGAAATCAGCCCCAGCATTTT
TRBV28	TRBD1	few	TRBJ1-1	CASSLLGQGVAEAFF	TGTGCCAGCAGTTTATTGGGACAGGGGGTGGCTGAAGCTTTCTTT
TRBV6-5	-	-	TRBJ2-1	CASSFSSIPNEQFF	TGTGCCAGCAGTTTCTCTAGCATTCCCAATGAGCAGTTCTTC
TRBV28	-	-	TRBJ1-4	CASSYSREKLFF	TGTGCCAGCAGTTATAGTCGGGAAAAACTGTTTTTT
TRBV5-6	TRBD1	-	TRBJ1-2	CASSQTGAYGYTF	TGTGCCAGCAGCCAGACAGGGGCCTATGGCTACACCTTC
TRBV7-9	-	once	TRBJ1-6	CASSVIEGGSYNSPLHF	TGTGCCAGCAGCGTGATTGAGGGCGGCAGTTATAATTCACCCCTCCACTTT
TRBV10-3	TRBD1	-	TRBJ1-4	CAIRDSGTVNEKLFF	TGTGCCATCAGGGACTCCGGGACAGTTAATGAAAAACTGTTTTTT
TRBV28	TRBD1	-	TRBJ2-7	CASSSGQGTYEQYF	TGTGCCAGCAGCTCGGGACAGGGGACCTACGAGCAGTACTTC
TRBV5-4	TRBD2	few	TRBJ2-1	CASSLSLADYNEQFF	TGTGCCAGCAGCTTGAGTCTAGCGGATTACAATGAGCAGTTCTTC
TRBV18	TRBD1	once	TRBJ1-2	CASSPYRDSGGYTF	TGTGCCAGCTCACCTTACCGGGACAGCGGTGGCTACACCTTC
TRBV6-4	TRBD2	-	TRBJ2-3	CASNPSGGVSTDTQYF	TGTGCCAGCAATCCTAGCGGGGGCGTCAGCACAGATACGCAGTATTTT
TRBV19	TRBD2	-	TRBJ2-1	CASSPWTSGRPYNEQFF	TGTGCCAGTAGTCCTTGGACTAGCGGGAGACCTTACAATGAGCAGTTCTTC
TRBV13	TRBD2	-	TRBJ2-3	CASSLGPGGDTQYF	TGTGCCAGCAGCTTAGGCCCGGGGGGGGATACGCAGTATTTT
TRBV11-3	TRBD1	-	TRBJ2-3	CASSIGQGPTDTQYF	TGTGCCAGCAGCATCGGACAGGGCCCCACAGATACGCAGTATTTT